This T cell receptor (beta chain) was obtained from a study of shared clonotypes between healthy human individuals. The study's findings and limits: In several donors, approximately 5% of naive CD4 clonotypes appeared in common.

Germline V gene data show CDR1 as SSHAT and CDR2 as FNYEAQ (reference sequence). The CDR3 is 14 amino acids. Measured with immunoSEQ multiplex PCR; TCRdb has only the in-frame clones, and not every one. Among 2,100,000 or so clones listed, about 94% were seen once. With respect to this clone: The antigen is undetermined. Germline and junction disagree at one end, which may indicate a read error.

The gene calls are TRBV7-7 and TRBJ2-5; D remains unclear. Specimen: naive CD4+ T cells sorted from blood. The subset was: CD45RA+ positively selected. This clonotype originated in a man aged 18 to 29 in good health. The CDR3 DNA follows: TGTGCTAGCAGCTTAGCACACGTCGGAGAGACCCAGTACTTC. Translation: CASSLAHVGETQYF.